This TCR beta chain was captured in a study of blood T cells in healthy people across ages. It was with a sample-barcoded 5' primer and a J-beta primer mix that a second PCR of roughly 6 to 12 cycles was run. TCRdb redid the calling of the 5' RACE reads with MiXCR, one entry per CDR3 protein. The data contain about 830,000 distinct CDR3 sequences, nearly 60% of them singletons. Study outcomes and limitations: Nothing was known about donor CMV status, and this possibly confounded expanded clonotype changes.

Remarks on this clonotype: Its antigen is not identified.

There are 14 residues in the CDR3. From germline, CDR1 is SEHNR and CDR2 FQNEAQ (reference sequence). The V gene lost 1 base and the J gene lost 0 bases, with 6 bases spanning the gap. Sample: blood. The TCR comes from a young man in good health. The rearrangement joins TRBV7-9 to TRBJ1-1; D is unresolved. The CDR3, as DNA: TGTGCCAGCAGCTTAGGACAAGTGAACACTGAAGCTTTCTTT. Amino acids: CASSLGQVNTEAFF.